This T cell receptor beta chain was identified in a study of blood T cell repertoires in COVID-19. Per the study methods: Amplification of reference gene primers was used by the study to estimate nucleated cell counts. Profiling relied on immunoSEQ multiplex PCR, and the TCRdb table lists in-frame clones only, not all of them. D and trimming come from the DNA, and the V and J calls and clone size come from that table. The profile shows some 130,000 clones, 81% of them singletons. With V trimmed by 3 bases and J by 3 bases, 4 bases remained unmatched. The CDR3 covers 14 residues. CDR1 is DFQATT and CDR2 is SNEGSKA in the germline V gene (reference sequence).

The TCR was taken from a woman aged 55-70 years with active or convalescent COVID-19. The V and J genes are TRBV20-1 and TRBJ1-5; 8 bases fit TRBD1. Sequencing was carried out using peripheral blood. CDR3 sequence reads: CSASLDRDNQPQHF. The CDR3 DNA is TGCAGTGCTAGTTTGGACAGGGACAATCAGCCCCAGCATTTT.